The sequence of this T cell receptor beta chain was determined in a study of T cell clonotyping in hematopoietic cell transplantation. Study-wide points: At the given depth, recipient repertoires were over 97% de novo clonotypes. After transplant, recipient diversity fell while pathologically expanded clonotypes grew through day 180.

Recipient blood drawn about 28 days pretransplant and days 30, 100, 180 after. Sequenced by immunoSEQ multiplex PCR; TCRdb stores in-frame clones only, minus some. Of just under 5,500 clones in the sample, more than 20% are singletons; the top ten hold around an eighth. This CDR3 is built from 12 residues. V was clipped by 8 bases and J by 4 bases, with 12 bases between them. From germline, CDR1 is SQVTM and CDR2 ANQGSEA. This clone was picked up a small number of times. No antigen is known for it. This material consisted of peripheral blood mononuclear cells, taken 180 days after allogeneic stem cell transplant. The TCR comes from a male patient between 40 and 49 years old who had an allogeneic stem cell transplant from an unrelated donor, so the T cells may come from the graft donor. Some clones in this sample may be carry-over from other donors' samples. This sequence joins TRBV29-1 and TRBJ2-1, with D perhaps being TRBD1 or TRBD2 (5 bases each). CDR3 DNA: TGCAGCTCCAACGGGGCTTACAATGAGCAGTTCTTC. This gives the protein CSSNGAYNEQFF.